This TCR beta chain is drawn from a study of follicular helper T cells after annual influenza vaccination. Germline values: CDR1 SGHAT, CDR2 FQNNGV. The length of the CDR3 is 14 residues. V dropped 4 bases and J dropped 7 bases, with 14 bases sitting between them. The time point is: 2015-2016 season, 7 days after influenza vaccination. The method was immunoSEQ multiplex PCR; TCRdb's version includes in-frame clones alone and lacks a portion of them. The table includes over 8,000 clones, approximately 87% detected once. J is TRBJ2-1 and V is TRBV11-2; D not certain. This TCR was recovered from an adult who received the influenza vaccine. The input for sequencing was CXCR5- memory CD4+ T cells sorted from blood, taken 7 days after influenza vaccination. CDR3 amino acids: CASSSNAGWNEQFF. CDR3 nucleotides: TGTGCCAGCAGCTCGAATGCAGGTTGGAATGAGCAGTTCTTC.